This record looks at one TCR beta chain sequence and its context. Antigen unknown. A much more abundant neighbour one base away suggests this may be a read error. In the same sample, other DNA sequences code for this CDR3. The study reverse transcribed the entire isolated RNA, so it sequenced expressed TCRB transcripts. Profiling relied on immunoSEQ multiplex PCR, and the TCRdb table lists in-frame clones only, not all of them. The table lists tens of thousands of clones, approximately 32% of them singletons. Sorting based on CD45RO/CCR7/CD25/CD127/CD95/CD27 separated CD4+ naive, central memory, regulatory and stem cell-like memory cells. The data were taken from a study of beta chain features in type 1 diabetes. Overall study findings and caveats: Type 1 diabetes patients showed fewer insertions and more deletions at VDJ junctions. The question left open here concerned HLA type influencing TCRB rearrangement.

CDR1 and CDR2 (germline): GTSNPN, SVGIG (reference sequence). This CDR3 is built from 17 residues. The sample comprised stem cell memory CD4+ T cells from blood. The receptor's source is a young woman in good health. This chain connects TRBV30 to TRBJ2-6; TRBD1 agrees at 9 bases. The CDR3 region is CAWSGTGQYSGANVLTF. The CDR3 DNA sequence: TGCGCCTGGAGTGGGACAGGGCAATACTCTGGGGCCAACGTCCTGACTTTC.